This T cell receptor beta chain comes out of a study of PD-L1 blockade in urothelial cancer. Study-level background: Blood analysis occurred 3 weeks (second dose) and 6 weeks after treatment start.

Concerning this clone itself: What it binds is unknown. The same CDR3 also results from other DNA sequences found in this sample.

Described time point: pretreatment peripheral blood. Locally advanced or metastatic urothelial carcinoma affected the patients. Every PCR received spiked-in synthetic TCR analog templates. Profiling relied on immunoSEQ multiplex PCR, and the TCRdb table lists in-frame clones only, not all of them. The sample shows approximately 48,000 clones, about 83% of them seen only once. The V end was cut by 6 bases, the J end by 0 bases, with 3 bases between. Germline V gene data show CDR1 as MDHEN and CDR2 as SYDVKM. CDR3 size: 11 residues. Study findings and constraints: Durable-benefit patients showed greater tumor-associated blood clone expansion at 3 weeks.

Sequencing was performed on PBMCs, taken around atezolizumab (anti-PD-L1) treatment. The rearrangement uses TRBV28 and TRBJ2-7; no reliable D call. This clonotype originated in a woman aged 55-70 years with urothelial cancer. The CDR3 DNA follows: TGTGCCAGCAGCTCCTCCTACGAGCAGTACTTC. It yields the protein CASSSSYEQYF.